Included here is one TCR beta chain sequence, with context. These data belong to a study of shared clonotypes between healthy human individuals. Looking at the study overall: The plates for each donor numbered three CD4 naive, three CD4 memory, two CD8 naive and one CD8 memory.

The repertoire was sequenced with immunoSEQ multiplex PCR; TCRdb's copy has only in-frame clones and lacks some. Altogether about a million clones are present, under 80% being singletons, with the ten largest covering nearly 1.5%. Trimming pared 0 bases from V and 7 bases from J, leaving 17 bases between. There are 15 residues in the CDR3. From germline, CDR1 is SGHRS and CDR2 YFSETQ. Donors were healthy HIV-negative adults without recent acute infections or vaccinations. What was sequenced was memory CD4+ T cells sorted from blood. The subset was: CD45RA-negative fraction. This rearrangement joins TRBV5-1 to TRBJ2-7; D is possibly TRBD1 or TRBD2 (5 bases each). This sequence was found in a man aged 18 to 30 in good health. The CDR3 is CASSLDPGAGQEQYF. CDR3 in DNA: TGCGCCAGCAGCTTGGACCCCGGGGCAGGACAAGAGCAGTACTTC. Combining the CDR3 with reference TRBV5-1 and TRBJ2-7 gives the whole variable domain KAGVTQTPRYLIKTRGQQVTLSCSPISGHRSVSWYQQTPGQGLQFLFEYFSETQRNKGNFPGRFSGRQFSNSRSEMNVSTLELGDSALYLCASSLDPGAGQEQYFGPGTRLTVT.